These 22 T cell receptor beta chains came from one sample sequenced in a study of blood T cell repertoires in COVID-19. Measured with immunoSEQ multiplex PCR; TCRdb has only the in-frame clones, and not every one. This table holds 250,000 to 300,000 clones, roughly 88% found once. The specimen was peripheral blood. All receptors come from a woman in her thirties with acute or convalescent COVID-19.

The V call is TRBV7-6, the J call TRBJ1-6; D perhaps matches TRBD1 (5 bases). Germline CDR1 is SGHVS and CDR2 is FNYEAQ. The CDR3 length is 15 residues. Between the trimmed V and J ends, which lost 5 bases and 3 bases, there was a span of 11 bases. The CDR3 spells CASSARQGYNSPLHF. Here the CDR3 DNA reads TGTGCCAGCAGCGCGCGGCAGGGCTATAATTCACCCCTCCACTTT.

This clone was counted a single time. V usage is TRBV11-3 and J usage is TRBJ1-2; TRBD1 might be the D (5 bases). This CDR3 comprises 15 residues. Looked up from germline, CDR1 is SGHNT and CDR2 is YENEEA. V dropped 1 base and J dropped 6 bases, with 15 bases sitting between them. CDR3 DNA sequence: TGTGCCAGCAGCTTAGCGGTCCAGGGCAGTGATGGCTACACCTTC. Protein sequence: CASSLAVQGSDGYTF.

The V and J genes are TRBV14 and TRBJ1-2; D call uncertain. The V end lost 0 bases, the J end lost 5 bases, and 7 bases lay between the germline ends. The CDR3 spans 13 residues. Germline V gene lookup returns CDR1 SGHDN and CDR2 FVKESK. The CDR3 nucleotides are TGTGCCAGCAGCCAAGATTTGCGATATGGCTACACCTTC. This sequence encodes CASSQDLRYGYTF.

V usage is TRBV9 and J usage is TRBJ2-7; 8 bases line up with TRBD2. Germline V gene lookup returns CDR1 SGDLS and CDR2 YYNGEE. This CDR3 is built from 15 residues. V lost 4 bases, J lost 2 bases, and 8 bases stayed unmatched. The CDR3 loop reads CASSPREGLPYEQYF. CDR3 bases: TGTGCCAGCAGCCCCCGGGAGGGACTCCCCTACGAGCAGTACTTC. Together with reference TRBV9 and TRBJ2-7, the CDR3 gives the full variable domain: DSGVTQTPKHLITATGQRVTLRCSPRSGDLSVYWYQQSLDQGLQFLIQYYNGEERAKGNILERFSAQQFPDLHSELNLSSLELGDSALYFCASSPREGLPYEQYFGPGTRLTVT.

V and J are TRBV4-3 and TRBJ2-2; weak D call: TRBD2 (6 bases). Trimming shortened V by 1 base and J by 4 bases, and 13 bases separated the two germline ends. Germline CDR1 reads LGHNA; CDR2 reads YSLEER. The CDR3 has 16 residues. The CDR3 nucleotides read TGCGCCAGCAGCCAAGTCTTCGGGAGAAGCACCGGGGAGCTGTTTTTT. Translated, it gives CASSQVFGRSTGELFF.

The table lists this clone with a few counts. This chain joins TRBV3-1 (or the pseudogene TRBV3-2) and TRBJ1-1; the match to TRBD1 covers 7 bases. The CDR3 spans 18 residues. Germline loops: CDR1 LGHDT, CDR2 YNNKEL (reference sequence). Trimming took 1 base from V and 1 from J; bases not matched to a gene: 12. CDR3 amino acids: CASSQVHYRDRENTEAFF. For the CDR3, the DNA is TGTGCCAGCAGCCAAGTTCACTATCGGGACAGAGAGAACACTGAAGCTTTCTTT.

The J gene is TRBJ2-1, the V gene TRBV3-1 (or the pseudogene TRBV3-2); TRBD2 matches at 11 bases. V was clipped by 3 bases and J by 7 bases; unmatched bases: 8. The CDR3 is 16 residues long. From germline, CDR1 is LGHDT and CDR2 YNNKEL (reference sequence). The CDR3 region has the DNA TGTGCCAGCAGCCAGGAACCTAGCGGGAGGCATAATGAGCAGTTCTTC. Translated: CASSQEPSGRHNEQFF.

The rearrangement uses TRBV6-5 and TRBJ2-7, with D perhaps TRBD2 (6 bases). The CDR3 has 14 amino acids. Germline assignment: CDR1 MNHEY and CDR2 SVGAGI. V was trimmed by 7 bases and J by 5 bases, leaving 18 bases between them. The CDR3 reads CASTPYQGGNEQYF. For the CDR3, the DNA is TGTGCCAGCACCCCATATCAAGGCGGGAACGAGCAGTACTTC.

The rearrangement links TRBV9 to TRBJ1-3, with D uncertain. Between the trimmed V and J ends, which lost 0 bases and 0 bases, there was a span of 10 bases. The CDR3 is made up of 16 amino acids. Germline V gives CDR1 SGDLS, CDR2 YYNGEE. The DNA for the CDR3 is TGTGCCAGCAGCGTAGCTGCGGGCAACTCTGGAAACACCATATATTTT. Protein product: CASSVAAGNSGNTIYF.

The chain carries TRBV30 and TRBJ2-2; D is undetermined. This CDR3 comprises 12 residues. Trimming stripped 5 bases from V and 3 bases from J, with 7 bases between. Germline V gene lookup returns CDR1 GTSNPN and CDR2 SVGIG (reference sequence). The CDR3 sequence is CAWGPYTGELFF. In DNA, the CDR3 is TGTGCCTGGGGACCGTACACCGGGGAGCTGTTTTTT.

The gene calls are TRBV12-1 and TRBJ1-3. TRBV12-1 corresponds to a pseudogene. This CDR3 comprises 15 residues. The CDR3 coding sequence is TGTGCCAGCAGCCTACCCGGGGGGCCTGGAAACACCATATATTTT. Protein product: CASSLPGGPGNTIYF.

As regards this clone: The same CDR3 also results from other DNA sequences found in this sample. The V call is TRBV19, the J call TRBJ1-5; 8 nucleotides align to TRBD1. V lost 3 bases to trimming and J lost 4 bases; unmatched junction nucleotides: 2. CDR1 is LNHDA and CDR2 is SQIVND in the germline V gene (reference sequence). CDR3 length equals 14 residues. The CDR3 loop is CASSIRDRNQPQHF. CDR3 nucleotides: TGTGCCAGTAGTATCAGGGACAGGAATCAGCCCCAGCATTTT.

This chain uses TRBV19 with TRBJ2-1; D is possibly TRBD2 (6 bases). The V gene's germline CDR1 is LNHDA and CDR2 SQIVND (reference sequence). The V gene lost 1 base and the J gene lost 2 bases, with 12 bases spanning the gap. The CDR3 spans 16 residues. CDR3 loop: CASSIVPGAPYNEQFF. CDR3 sequence (DNA): TGTGCCAGTAGTATAGTGCCGGGAGCCCCCTACAATGAGCAGTTCTTC. The full variable domain, rest sourced from reference TRBV19 and TRBJ2-1, is DGGITQSPKYLFRKEGQNVTLSCEQNLNHDAMYWYRQDPGQGLRLIYYSQIVNDFQKGDIAEGYSVSREKKESFPLTVTSAQKNPTAFYLCASSIVPGAPYNEQFFGPGTRLTVL.

The chain uses TRBV9 and TRBJ2-1; TRBD2 agrees at 13 bases. CDR1 and CDR2 from the germline V gene are SGDLS and YYNGEE. J was trimmed by 5 bases and V by 1 base; bases with no gene match: 3. CDR3 length: 16 amino acids. The DNA of the CDR3 is TGTGCCAGCAGCGTATGGGGGACTAGCGGGAACAATGAGCAGTTCTTC. Amino acids: CASSVWGTSGNNEQFF. The whole variable domain, filled in from reference TRBV9 and TRBJ2-1, reads DSGVTQTPKHLITATGQRVTLRCSPRSGDLSVYWYQQSLDQGLQFLIQYYNGEERAKGNILERFSAQQFPDLHSELNLSSLELGDSALYFCASSVWGTSGNNEQFFGPGTRLTVL.

The rearrangement joins TRBV7-6 to TRBJ2-2, with 12 bases lining up with TRBD2. This CDR3 has 20 amino acids. J gave up 4 bases and V 1 base, and 13 bases lay outside the gene matches. The germline gives CDR1 SGHVS, CDR2 FNYEAQ. The CDR3 coding sequence is TGTGCCAGCAGCTTAGTTCAAGCGAGAACTAGCGGGAGGACCACCGGGGAGCTGTTTTTT. Translating it yields CASSLVQARTSGRTTGELFF. The complete variable domain, with remaining parts taken from reference TRBV7-6 and TRBJ2-2, reads GAGVSQSPRYKVTKRGQDVALRCDPISGHVSLYWYRQALGQGPEFLTYFNYEAQQDKSGLPNDRFSAERPEGSISTLTIQRTEQRDSAMYRCASSLVQARTSGRTTGELFFGEGSRLTVL.

The chain has TRBV2 and TRBJ2-1, with 9 bases matching TRBD2. The V gene's germline CDR1 is SNHLY and CDR2 FYNNEI. V was clipped by 7 bases and J by 7 bases; unmatched bases: 8. This CDR3 region has 14 residues. The chain's CDR3 is CASKLAGALNEQFF. The CDR3 nucleotides read TGTGCCAGCAAGTTAGCGGGAGCTTTGAATGAGCAGTTCTTC.

Concerning this clone itself: One junction end does not reproduce the germline sequence, and a read error may be involved. The rearrangement uses TRBV12-5 and TRBJ2-7, with D perhaps matching TRBD1 (5 bases). Germline values: CDR1 LGHNT, CDR2 FRNRAP. The CDR3 is made up of 15 amino acids. CDR3 loop: CASGPSGRQTYQQYF. The CDR3 nucleotides are TGTGCTAGTGGCCCGAGTGGCAGACAGACCTACCAGCAGTACTTC. Using reference TRBV12-5 and TRBJ2-7 for the parts outside the CDR3, the full variable domain is DARVTQTPRHKVTEMGQEVTMRCQPILGHNTVFWYRQTMMQGLELLAYFRNRAPLDDSGMPKDRFSAEMPDATLATLKIQPSEPRDSAVYFCASGPSGRQTYQQYFGPGTRLTVT.

The chain joins TRBV6-2 or TRBV6-3 to TRBJ2-5, with 9 bases matching TRBD2. The CDR3 is made up of 17 amino acids. CDR1 and CDR2 (germline): MNHEY, SVGEGT. Unmatched junction bases numbered 9, after V lost 2 bases and J lost 2 bases. The CDR3: CASSYGIAGVLQETQYF. CDR3 DNA sequence: TGTGCCAGCAGTTACGGTATAGCGGGGGTATTACAAGAGACCCAGTACTTC.

The genes are TRBV6-4 and TRBJ2-1; perhaps TRBD2 as D (6 bases). Between the trimmed V and J ends, which lost 0 bases and 2 bases, there was a span of 8 bases. This CDR3 is 15 amino acids long. Germline CDR1 reads MRHNA; CDR2 reads SNTAGT. The DNA for the CDR3 is TGTGCCAGCAGTGACTCTTCGGGGGCCTACAATGAGCAGTTCTTC. It is translated as CASSDSSGAYNEQFF.

The chain is built from TRBV27 and TRBJ2-7, with unresolved D. CDR3 size: 14 residues. The ends were cut back, 2 bases at V and 2 bases at J, with 10 bases in the middle. In germline, CDR1 is MNHEY, CDR2 SMNVEV (reference sequence). The CDR3 nucleotides read TGTGCCAGCAGTTTAGGTGTCGGAGCCTACGAGCAGTACTTC. This encodes CASSLGVGAYEQYF.

The V gene is TRBV19, the J gene TRBJ2-6, with 8 bases identical to TRBD1. Germline V gene lookup returns CDR1 LNHDA and CDR2 SQIVND (reference sequence). This CDR3 comprises 16 residues. The trim removed 8 bases at V and 0 bases at J, leaving 6 bases unmatched. The CDR3 region is CASGRTGTSGANVLTF. The CDR3 region has the DNA TGTGCCAGTGGACGGACAGGGACCTCTGGGGCCAACGTCCTGACTTTC.

The DNA for the CDR3 is TGCGCCAGCAGCCAAGGGACTAGCGCCTACAATGAGCAGTTCTTC. This codes for CASSQGTSAYNEQFF. The V gene is TRBV4-3, the J gene TRBJ2-1; 9 bases match TRBD2. The V segment lost 1 base and the J segment 2 bases; nucleotides outside the gene matches: 0. Germline V gene data show CDR1 as LGHNA and CDR2 as YSLEER. CDR3 length: 15 amino acids.